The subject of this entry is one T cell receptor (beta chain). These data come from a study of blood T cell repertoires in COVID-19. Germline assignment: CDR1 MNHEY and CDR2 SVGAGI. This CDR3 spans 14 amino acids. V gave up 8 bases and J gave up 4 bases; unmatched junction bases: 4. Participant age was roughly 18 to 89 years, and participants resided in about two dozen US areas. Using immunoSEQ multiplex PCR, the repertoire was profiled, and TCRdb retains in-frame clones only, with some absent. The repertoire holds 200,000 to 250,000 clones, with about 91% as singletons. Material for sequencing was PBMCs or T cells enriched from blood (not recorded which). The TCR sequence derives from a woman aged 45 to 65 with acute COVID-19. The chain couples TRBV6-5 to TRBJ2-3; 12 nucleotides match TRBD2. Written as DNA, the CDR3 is TGTGCCAGCGGGGGGACTAGCGGGCCAGATACGCAGTATTTT. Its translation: CASGGTSGPDTQYF.